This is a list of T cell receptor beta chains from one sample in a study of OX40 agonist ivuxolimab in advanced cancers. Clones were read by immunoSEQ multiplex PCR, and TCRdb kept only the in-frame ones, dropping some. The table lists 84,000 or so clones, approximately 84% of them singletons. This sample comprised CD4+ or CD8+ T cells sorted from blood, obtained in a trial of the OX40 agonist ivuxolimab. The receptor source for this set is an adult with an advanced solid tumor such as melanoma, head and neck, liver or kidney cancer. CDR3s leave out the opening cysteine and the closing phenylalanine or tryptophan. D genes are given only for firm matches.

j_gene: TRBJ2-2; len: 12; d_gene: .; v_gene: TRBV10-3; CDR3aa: AISESLAPGELF
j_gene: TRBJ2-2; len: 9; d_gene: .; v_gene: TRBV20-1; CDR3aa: SARGNGELF
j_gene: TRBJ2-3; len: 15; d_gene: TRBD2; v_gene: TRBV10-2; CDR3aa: ASSDSMTSGGTDTQY
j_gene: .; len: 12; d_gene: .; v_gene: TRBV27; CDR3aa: ASSLSFDSYEQY
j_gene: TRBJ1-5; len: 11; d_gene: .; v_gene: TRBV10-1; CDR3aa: ASSPGGGQPQH
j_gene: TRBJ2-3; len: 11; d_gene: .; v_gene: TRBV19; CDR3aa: ASNPRVTDTQY
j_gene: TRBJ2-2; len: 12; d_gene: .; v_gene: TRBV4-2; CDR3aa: ASSQGKQAGELF
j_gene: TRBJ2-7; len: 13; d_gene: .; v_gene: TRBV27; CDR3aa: ASSYKRLSSYEQY
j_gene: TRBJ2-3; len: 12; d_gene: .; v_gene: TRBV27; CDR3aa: ASSWRSSTDTQY
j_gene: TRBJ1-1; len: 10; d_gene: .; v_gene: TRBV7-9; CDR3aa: ASSFELEEAF
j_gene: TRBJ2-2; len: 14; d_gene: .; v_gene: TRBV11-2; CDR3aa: ASSKLDSWNTGELF
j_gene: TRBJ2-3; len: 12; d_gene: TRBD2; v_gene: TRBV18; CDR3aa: ASSPGGSMVTQY
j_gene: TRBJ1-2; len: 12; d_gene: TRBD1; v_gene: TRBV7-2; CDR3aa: ASSFFGTGSGYT
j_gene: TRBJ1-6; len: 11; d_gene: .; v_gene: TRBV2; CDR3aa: ASDGSLAADLH
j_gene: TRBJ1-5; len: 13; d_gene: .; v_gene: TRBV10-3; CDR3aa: ASGAHLNSNQPQH
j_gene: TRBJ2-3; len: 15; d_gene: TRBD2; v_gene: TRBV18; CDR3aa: ASSPPGLAGGTDTQY
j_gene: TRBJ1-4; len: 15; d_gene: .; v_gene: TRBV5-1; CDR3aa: ASSFRPTGQTNEKLF
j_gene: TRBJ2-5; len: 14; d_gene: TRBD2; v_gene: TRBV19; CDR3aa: ASSRPGTSSQETQY
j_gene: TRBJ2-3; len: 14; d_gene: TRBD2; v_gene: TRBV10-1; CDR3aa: ASSGAQRGAGDTQY
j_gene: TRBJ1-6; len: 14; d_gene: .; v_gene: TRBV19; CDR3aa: ASSEQGFGDNSPLH
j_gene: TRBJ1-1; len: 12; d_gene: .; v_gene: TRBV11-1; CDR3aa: ASRPGQMNTEAF
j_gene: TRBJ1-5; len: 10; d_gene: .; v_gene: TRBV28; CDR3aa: ASTLGDQPQH
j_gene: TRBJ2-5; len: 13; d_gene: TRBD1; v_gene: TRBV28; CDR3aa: ASSLIRGRGETQY
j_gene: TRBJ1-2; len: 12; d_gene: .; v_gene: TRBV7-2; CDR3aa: ASSPAGRGSRYT